This TCR beta chain was documented in a study of T cells expressing NK-cell markers (dated by TCRdb to 2018 to 2021). Describing the broader study: About 8 donors provided sorted CD3+CD56+NKG2C+, CD3+CD56+NKG2C- and CD3+CD56-NKG2C+ T-cell subsets, whose TCR beta-chain repertoires were profiled. Libraries were sequenced as 2 x 150 bp reads on Illumina HiSeq 2000/2500, MiSeq or NextSeq. Of the eight sequenced donors, seven were found to be HCMV-seropositive and one was found to be HCMV-seronegative. The study sequenced eight donors, all healthy volunteers chosen at random: three men and five women.

General findings and caveats noted by the study authors: In several donors, the dominant CD3+CD56+NKG2C+ clonotypes were found to rank among the top 10 CD8+ clonotypes and to make up about 1.0-7.5% of CD8+ T cells. Those dominant clonotypes were again the most abundant among CD3+CD56-NKG2C+ cells in a few donors, at about 28.3-60.1%. It remained unclear whether the expanded NKG2C-expressing T cell clones were specific for HCMV antigens.

HCMV-specific IgG was detected in serum with a commercial ELISA kit to determine HCMV serostatus. Peripheral blood mononuclear cells were isolated from blood by Ficoll density gradient centrifugation. Reads for this sample came from an Illumina HiSeq 2000. TCR beta cDNA libraries were made by 5'RACE template switching that added a universal primer site and unique molecular identifiers. cDNA synthesis was primed from the TCR beta constant segment and was followed by two successive PCR amplification steps. The study's own analysis went as follows. Reads were demultiplexed and grouped by UMI with MIGEC, and clonotypes were assembled and quantified with MiTCR. To remove erroneous sequences, TCR cDNA sequences were retained only when supported by two or more reads. The tcR package was used for downstream repertoire analysis, and clonotypes were matched between fractions using CDR3 nucleotide sequence together with V segment. Antigen specificity was annotated against VDJdb with VDJmatch, allowing one amino acid substitution in CDR3. The reads underwent TCRdb reprocessing, giving one record for each CDR3 protein sequence and no DNA. These V and J calls are TCRdb output, not the study's own analysis. The table for this sample lists approximately 380,000 distinct CDR3 sequences. The ten top clones hold under 6.5% of the sample.

Worth noting for this clonotype: The antigen this receptor binds is unknown.

Based on the germline V gene, the CDR1 and CDR2 sequences are SGDLS and YYNGEE. The CDR3 contains 14 residues, cysteine and phenylalanine counted. The DNA is unrecorded. Recombination joined TRBV9 with TRBJ2-1; TCRdb reports TRBD1, a call that lacks DNA to check it against. What was sequenced was blood T cells: a sorted CD56 or NKG2C T cell subset, CD4+ or CD8+ T cells, or bulk PBMC T cells (not recorded which). This receptor was identified in a man between 18 and 69 years old in good health. CDR3 loop: CASSRGVLHDEQFF.